This T cell receptor beta chain was captured in a study of cytomegalovirus exposure and HLA in healthy donors. The PCR contained 60 Vbeta and 13 Jbeta primers. Profiled with immunoSEQ multiplex PCR; TCRdb holds only in-frame clones, not every one. The data show around 130,000 clones, with more than 60% seen just once and roughly 2.1% held by the top ten. What was sequenced was PBMCs. The clonotype originates from a woman between 40 and 55 years old in good health and CMV-seropositive.

In nucleotides, the CDR3 is TGTGCCAGCAGGGGACAGTTACCCACTGAAGCTTTCTTT. This sequence encodes CASRGQLPTEAFF. This rearrangement joins TRBV7-2 to TRBJ1-1; 7 nucleotides agree with TRBD1. The CDR3 runs 13 residues. With V trimmed by 6 bases and J by 4 bases, 5 bases remained unmatched. Germline CDR1 reads SGHTA; CDR2 reads FQGNSA.